This is a list of T cell receptor beta chains from one sample in a study of shared clonotypes between healthy human individuals. The method was immunoSEQ multiplex PCR; TCRdb's version includes in-frame clones alone and lacks a portion of them. The repertoire holds millions of clones, with around 94% as singletons. Sequencing was carried out using naive CD4+ T cells sorted from blood. The receptors derive from a man aged 18 to 30 in good health. CDR3s include the opening cysteine and the closing phenylalanine or tryptophan. D genes are given only for firm matches. Size is omitted from some rows. Given values are once, few, many or a class for expanded clones.

d_gene	j_gene	v_gene	abundance	CDR3aa	CDR3nt
NA	TRBJ2-6	TRBV7-8	NA	CASSPPFSGANVLTF	TGTGCCAGCAGCCCACCATTCTCTGGGGCCAACGTCCTGACTTTC
NA	TRBJ2-2	TRBV7-2	NA	CASSLLNTGELFF	TGTGCCAGCAGCTTACTTAACACCGGGGAGCTGTTTTTT
NA	TRBJ1-3	TRBV5-5	NA	CASSFQGPSDTIYF	TGTGCCAGCAGCTTCCAGGGTCCGTCAGACACCATATATTTT
NA	TRBJ2-2	TRBV6-5	NA	CASSSKGYNTGELFF	TGTGCCAGCAGTTCAAAGGGCTATAACACCGGGGAGCTGTTTTTT
NA	TRBJ2-5	TRBV4-1	NA	CASSPGTLGPETQYF	TGCGCCAGCAGCCCAGGGACGCTCGGGCCCGAGACCCAGTACTTC
NA	TRBJ2-1	TRBV15	NA	CATSRDRSVWSYNEQFF	TGTGCCACCAGCAGAGATCGGAGCGTTTGGTCCTACAATGAGCAGTTCTTC
NA	TRBJ2-1	TRBV4-1	NA	CASSQDQGTLTNEQFF	TGCGCCAGCAGCCAAGATCAGGGGACTCTAACCAATGAGCAGTTCTTC
TRBD2	TRBJ2-5	TRBV6-6	NA	CASSKPGLAEKETQYF	TGTGCCAGCAGTAAACCGGGACTAGCGGAAAAAGAGACCCAGTACTTC
NA	TRBJ1-5	TRBV27	NA	CASGPTERSNQPQHF	TGTGCCAGCGGTCCGACCGAACGGAGCAATCAGCCCCAGCATTTT
NA	TRBJ2-2	TRBV6-5	NA	CASSYRTLNTGELFF	TGTGCCAGCAGTTATCGCACGCTGAACACCGGGGAGCTGTTTTTT
NA	TRBJ2-3	TRBV6-6	NA	CASSVVEDTQYF	TGTGCCAGCAGTGTAGTCGAAGATACGCAGTATTTT
NA	TRBJ2-1	TRBV10-3	NA	CAISEGVPFNEQFF	TGTGCCATCAGTGAGGGGGTCCCCTTTAATGAGCAGTTCTTC
NA	TRBJ2-2	TRBV18	NA	CASSPPLGQNTGELFF	TGTGCCAGCTCACCACCACTGGGACAGAACACCGGGGAGCTGTTTTTT
TRBD1	TRBJ2-3	TRBV11-2	NA	CASSLAGGWGGSDTQYF	TGTGCCAGCAGCTTAGCAGGGGGCTGGGGAGGCTCAGATACGCAGTATTTT
NA	TRBJ2-3	TRBV19	NA	CASSLTIVSTDTQYF	TGTGCCAGTAGTCTGACTATAGTTTCGACAGATACGCAGTATTTT
NA	TRBJ2-7	TRBV28	NA	CATERTGTNYEQYF	TGTGCCACAGAAAGGACGGGAACCAACTACGAGCAGTACTTC
NA	TRBJ2-3	TRBV7-6	NA	CASSPRSGPSTDTQYF	TGTGCCAGCAGCCCAAGGTCAGGGCCCAGCACAGATACGCAGTATTTT
TRBD2	TRBJ2-3	TRBV30	NA	CAWSRGTGGPTDTQYF	TGTGCCTGGAGCCGAGGGACGGGGGGACCCACAGATACGCAGTATTTT
TRBD2	TRBJ2-1	TRBV29-1	NA	CSVEGLAGGKNNEQFF	TGCAGCGTTGAAGGACTAGCGGGAGGAAAGAACAATGAGCAGTTCTTC
NA	TRBJ2-3	TRBV10-3	NA	CAISEPSGTDTQYF	TGTGCCATCAGTGAACCCAGCGGCACAGATACGCAGTATTTT
NA	TRBJ2-7	TRBV7-8	NA	CASSWGGSPNGEQYF	TGTGCCAGCAGCTGGGGGGGCAGCCCCAATGGAGAGCAGTACTTC
NA	TRBJ2-3	TRBV5-8	NA	CASSLAGADTQYF	TGTGCCAGCAGCTTGGCCGGGGCAGATACGCAGTATTTT
NA	TRBJ2-7	TRBV5-6	NA	CASSPDWGSDTYEQYF	TGTGCCAGCAGCCCGGATTGGGGCAGTGATACCTACGAGCAGTACTTC
NA	TRBJ2-2	TRBV5-6	NA	CASSLGGGTGELFF	TGTGCCAGCAGCTTGGGAGGGGGCACCGGGGAGCTGTTTTTT
NA	TRBJ2-1	TRBV29-1	NA	CSGKRGGEQFF	TGCAGCGGAAAAAGGGGGGGTGAGCAGTTCTTC
TRBD1	TRBJ1-2	TRBV18	NA	CASFFGQGYDGYTF	TGTGCCAGCTTCTTTGGACAGGGTTACGATGGCTACACCTTC
NA	TRBJ1-2	TRBV25-1	few	CASSERVGGYTF	TGTGCCAGCAGTGAAAGGGTGGGAGGCTACACCTTC
TRBD1	TRBJ1-2	TRBV19	NA	CASNPDRGLNYGYTF	TGTGCCAGTAATCCCGACAGGGGCCTTAACTATGGCTACACCTTC
NA	TRBJ1-6	TRBV5-6	NA	CASTPERTGNSPLHF	TGTGCCAGCACCCCAGAGAGGACGGGAAATTCACCCCTCCACTTT
NA	TRBJ2-3	TRBV6-1	NA	CASILSYGDTQYF	TGTGCCAGCATTCTCTCCTATGGGGATACGCAGTATTTT
NA	TRBJ2-6	TRBV7-9	NA	CASSSRVGAGANVLTF	TGTGCCAGCAGCTCCAGGGTTGGTGCTGGGGCCAACGTCCTGACTTTC
NA	TRBJ1-2	TRBV19	NA	CASSIARSPNYGYTF	TGTGCCAGTAGTATTGCCCGAAGCCCCAACTATGGCTACACCTTC
NA	TRBJ2-7	TRBV19	NA	CASSIVGHEQYF	TGTGCCAGTAGTATAGTCGGTCACGAGCAGTACTTC
NA	TRBJ1-2	TRBV7-9	NA	CASSSRTVFYGYTF	TGTGCCAGCAGCTCCCGGACAGTTTTCTATGGCTACACCTTC
NA	TRBJ2-1	TRBV4-1	once	CASSQLPAGHKESEQFF	TGCGCCAGCAGCCAACTCCCAGCGGGACATAAGGAGAGTGAGCAGTTCTTC
TRBD2	TRBJ2-2	TRBV5-1	NA	CASSSRAGTNTGELFF	TGCGCCAGCAGCTCTAGAGCGGGGACGAACACCGGGGAGCTGTTTTTT
NA	TRBJ1-2	TRBV6-4	few	CAFRWDGYTF	TGTGCCTTTAGGTGGGATGGCTACACCTTC
TRBD2	TRBJ2-7	TRBV7-9	NA	CASSLGGSLLYEQYF	TGTGCCAGCAGCTTAGGCGGGAGTCTCCTCTACGAGCAGTACTTC